The rows below give T cell receptor beta chains drawn from one sample of a study of read filtering for tumor transcriptome and immune sequencing. TCRdb redid the calling of the reads with MiXCR, one entry per CDR3 protein. The data hold some 38,000 distinct CDR3 sequences, with around 11% observed a single time. The material sequenced was a population of CD138-negative cells sorted from bone marrow. These receptors all stem from a donor at least 40 years old with multiple myeloma. Each CDR3 is given with its conserved first and last residue. A D gene is named only where the DNA matches it firmly. Not every row has a clone size; where given, it reads once, few, many or a size class.

-	14	TRBV20-1	TRBJ2-7	many	TGCAGTGCTAGTGGCGGGGACGCGGCCTACGAGCAGTACTTC	CSASGGDAAYEQYF
-	15	TRBV20-1	TRBJ2-7	many	TGCAGTGCTAGAGATTCAGGGTCGACCTCCTACGAGCAGTACTTC	CSARDSGSTSYEQYF
-	12	TRBV29-1	TRBJ2-1	many	TGCAGCGTTGGGGGGATCTTATGGAAGCAGTTCTTC	CSVGGILWKQFF
-	13	TRBV6-6	TRBJ1-5	-	TGTGCCAGCAGTCCCTCTGGGAGTCAGCCCCAGCATTTT	CASSPSGSQPQHF
-	14	TRBV5-1	TRBJ2-5	many	TGCGCCAGCAGCTTGTTGGGGCCACAAGAGACCCAGTACTTC	CASSLLGPQETQYF
TRBD2	15	TRBV19	TRBJ2-1	many	TGTGCCAGTAGCCAACTAGCGGGGGGTCTCTATGAGCAGTTCTTC	CASSQLAGGLYEQFF
-	15	TRBV7-2	TRBJ2-1	many	TGTGCCAGCAGCTCATCTGCAGGGGAATACAATGAGCAGTTCTTC	CASSSSAGEYNEQFF
TRBD1	15	TRBV29-1	TRBJ1-4	many	TGCAGCGTCCCCAGACCCGGGACAGGGAATGAAAAACTATTTTTT	CSVPRPGTGNEKLFF
TRBD1	15	TRBV28	TRBJ1-2	-	TGTGCCAGCAGTTTAAGGGCAGGGGGCAGCTATGGCTACACCTTC	CASSLRAGGSYGYTF
-	18	TRBV20-1	TRBJ2-6	many	TGCAGTGCCCCAGCCCACGGGACTGTCCGCTCTGGGGCCAACGTCCTGACTTTC	CSAPAHGTVRSGANVLTF
-	15	TRBV28	TRBJ1-2	-	TGTGCCAGCAGTGGGGGTTTACCGGCTAACTATGGCTACACCTTC	CASSGGLPANYGYTF
-	13	TRBV7-3	TRBJ2-5	many	TGTGCCAGCAGCTCGGCCCCGGGGGAGACCCAGTACTTC	CASSSAPGETQYF
-	13	TRBV5-1	TRBJ1-1	many	TGCGCCAGCAGTATCGGTCGACTCACTGAAGCTTTCTTT	CASSIGRLTEAFF
-	15	TRBV20-1	TRBJ1-1	-	TGCAGTGCTAGAGATGGAGGCAGAGTGAACGCTGAAGCTTTCTTT	CSARDGGRVNAEAFF
-	13	TRBV2	TRBJ1-4	many	TGTGCCAGCAGTGACTGGGGGGGTGAAAAACTGTTTTTT	CASSDWGGEKLFF
TRBD1	12	TRBV29-1	TRBJ2-3	-	TGCAGCGTCGGACAGGGAACAGATACGCAGTATTTT	CSVGQGTDTQYF
-	15	TRBV7-9	TRBJ2-2	many	TGTGCCAGCAGTTGGAGGGTGGTCAACACCGGGGAGCTGTTTTTT	CASSWRVVNTGELFF
-	15	TRBV28	TRBJ2-1	many	TGTGCCAGCACCCTGGGAAGGTCCTCCTACAATGAGCAGTTCTTC	CASTLGRSSYNEQFF
TRBD1	16	TRBV20-1	TRBJ2-1	many	TGCAGTGCAACAAGACAGGGGTCTAGCTCCTACAATGAGCAGTTCTTC	CSATRQGSSSYNEQFF
-	14	TRBV28	TRBJ1-1	many	TGTGCCAGTCAGTTTAGAGGGGGTAAGACTGAAGCTTTCTTT	CASQFRGGKTEAFF
TRBD2	15	TRBV20-1	TRBJ2-1	-	TGCAGTGCTCCCGTAGCGGGAGGCCGGGGCAATGAGCAGTTCTTC	CSAPVAGGRGNEQFF
TRBD2	16	TRBV20-1	TRBJ2-1	many	TGCAGTGCTATGCTAGCGGGGGTCAGCTCCTACAATGAGCAGTTCTTC	CSAMLAGVSSYNEQFF
-	14	TRBV5-6	TRBJ1-1	many	TGTGCCAGCAGCTTAGTACGGGTGAACACTGAAGCTTTCTTT	CASSLVRVNTEAFF
TRBD1	17	TRBV3-1	TRBJ1-4	many	TGTGCCAGCAGCCAAGTGAAGTGGGGACAGTCAAGGGAAAAACTGTTTTTT	CASSQVKWGQSREKLFF
TRBD1	14	TRBV2	TRBJ2-2	many	TGTGCCAGCACCCCGACAGGGAAAACCGGGGAGCTGTTTTTT	CASTPTGKTGELFF
-	15	TRBV11-2	TRBJ2-5	many	TGTGCCAGCAGCGCCGGTCCGCTTGTCTCAGAGACCCAGTACTTC	CASSAGPLVSETQYF
-	15	TRBV5-1	TRBJ2-5	many	TGCGCCAGCAGCTTGCAGGGGCCGACCCAAGAGACCCAGTACTTC	CASSLQGPTQETQYF
TRBD2	15	TRBV28	TRBJ2-2	many	TGTGCCAGCTCGTCCGGGGGGGCAGGGACCGGGGAGCTGTTTTTT	CASSSGGAGTGELFF
-	15	TRBV11-2	TRBJ2-5	many	TGTGCCAGCAGCTTAGGGGTTAGTTCGACAGAGACCCAGTACTTC	CASSLGVSSTETQYF
-	12	TRBV29-1	TRBJ2-7	many	TGCAGCGTTGAGGGGCCCCTGGACGAGCAGTACTTC	CSVEGPLDEQYF
-	16	TRBV4-2	TRBJ2-5	many	TGTGCCAGCAGCCAAGACGGGGCGGGGACCCAAGAGACCCAGTACTTC	CASSQDGAGTQETQYF
-	13	TRBV20-1	TRBJ1-2	-	TGCAGTGCCCGAGCCCCGGGGGACTATGGCTACGCCTTC	CSARAPGDYGYAF
-	14	TRBV28	TRBJ2-2	many	TGTGCCAGCAGTTTATGGCTACTCACCGGGGAGCTGTTTTTT	CASSLWLLTGELFF
TRBD1	18	TRBV19	TRBJ1-5	once	TGTGCCAGTAGTTCCGGGACAGGATTAATAGTAGGCAATCAGCTCCAGCATTTT	CASSSGTGLIVGNQLQHF
-	14	TRBV20-1	TRBJ2-5	many	TGCAGTGCTAGAGGATGGACCATACAAGAGACCCAGTACTTC	CSARGWTIQETQYF
TRBD2	16	TRBV9	TRBJ2-3	many	TGTGCCAGCAGCGGAAAGGGACTAGGTGCCGCAGATACGCAGTATTTT	CASSGKGLGAADTQYF
-	11	TRBV3-1	TRBJ2-1	many	TGTGCCAGCAGCCTCCACAATGAGCAGTTCTTC	CASSLHNEQFF
-	13	TRBV4-1	TRBJ1-5	few	TGCGCCAGCAGCCAAGGTCGCGGCCAGCCCCAGCATTTC	CASSQGRGQPQHF
-	13	TRBV13	TRBJ2-7	many	TGTGCCAGCAGCCCGCAACCCGACTACGAGCAGTACTTC	CASSPQPDYEQYF
TRBD1	14	TRBV29-1	TRBJ1-5	many	TGCAGCGTAGTGACAGGGGGCGAGTATCAGCCCCAGCATTTT	CSVVTGGEYQPQHF
-	14	TRBV28	TRBJ2-7	many	TGTGCCAGCGGAGTTCTGGGTATCTCCCACGAGCAGTACTTC	CASGVLGISHEQYF
-	17	TRBV7-9	TRBJ2-2	many	TGTGCCAGCACTACTTCATCGGGGGCCCGGAGAACCGGGGAGCTGTTTTTT	CASTTSSGARRTGELFF
TRBD1	16	TRBV5-1	TRBJ1-1	many	TGCGCCAGCAGCCCAAAGACAGGGGGCATCGGCACTGAAGCTTTCTTT	CASSPKTGGIGTEAFF
-	16	TRBV3-1	TRBJ2-7	-	TGTGCCAGCAGCCCACCGGGACTCTCATACCCCTGGGAGCAGTACTTC	CASSPPGLSYPWEQYF
TRBD2	16	TRBV5-1	TRBJ2-3	many	TGCGCCAGCAGCTTGGGGGCTAGCGGGGGAACAGATACGCAGTATTTT	CASSLGASGGTDTQYF
TRBD1	15	TRBV20-1	TRBJ2-7	many	TGCAGTGCTAGCTCTCCGGGACAGGGGATCTACGAGCAGTACTTC	CSASSPGQGIYEQYF
-	13	TRBV28	TRBJ2-3	few	TGTGCCAGCGGGGCCTCTCAGCCAGATACGCAGTATTTT	CASGASQPDTQYF
TRBD2	13	TRBV20-1	TRBJ2-7	many	TGCAGTGCCCAAAGCGGGGTGCCCTACGAGCAGTACTTC	CSAQSGVPYEQYF
-	12	TRBV29-1	TRBJ2-5	many	TGCAGCGTTGGAGACTTAGGCGAGACCCAGTACTTC	CSVGDLGETQYF
-	12	TRBV20-1	TRBJ2-7	many	TGCAGTGCTAGAACTTCTTGGGGTGAGCAGTACTTC	CSARTSWGEQYF
-	15	TRBV20-1	TRBJ2-5	many	TGCAGTGCTAGAGTAACCAAGAGGGGACAAGAGACCCAGTACTTC	CSARVTKRGQETQYF
TRBD1	13	TRBV7-9	TRBJ2-1	many	TGTGCCAGCATCGCGACAGGGGTTAATGAGCAGTTCTTC	CASIATGVNEQFF